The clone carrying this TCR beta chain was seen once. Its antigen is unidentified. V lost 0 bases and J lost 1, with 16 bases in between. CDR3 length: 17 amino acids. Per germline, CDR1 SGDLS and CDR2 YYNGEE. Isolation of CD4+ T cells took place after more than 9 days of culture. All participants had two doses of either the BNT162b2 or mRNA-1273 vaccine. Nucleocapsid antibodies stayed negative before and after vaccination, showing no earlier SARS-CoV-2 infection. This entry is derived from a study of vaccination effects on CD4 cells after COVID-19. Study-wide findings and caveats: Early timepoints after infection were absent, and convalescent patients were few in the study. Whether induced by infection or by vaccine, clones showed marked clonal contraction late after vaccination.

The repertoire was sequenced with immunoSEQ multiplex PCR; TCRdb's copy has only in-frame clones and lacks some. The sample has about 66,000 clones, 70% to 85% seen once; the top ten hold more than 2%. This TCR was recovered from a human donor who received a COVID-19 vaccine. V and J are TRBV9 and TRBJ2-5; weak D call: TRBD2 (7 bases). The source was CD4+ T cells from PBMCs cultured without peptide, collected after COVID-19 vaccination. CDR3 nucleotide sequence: TGTGCCAGCAGCGTAGGGGGACGGGGGGCTCTCCAAGAGACCCAGTACTTC. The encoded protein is CASSVGGRGALQETQYF. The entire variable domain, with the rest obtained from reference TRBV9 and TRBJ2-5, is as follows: DSGVTQTPKHLITATGQRVTLRCSPRSGDLSVYWYQQSLDQGLQFLIQYYNGEERAKGNILERFSAQQFPDLHSELNLSSLELGDSALYFCASSVGGRGALQETQYFGPGTRLLVL.